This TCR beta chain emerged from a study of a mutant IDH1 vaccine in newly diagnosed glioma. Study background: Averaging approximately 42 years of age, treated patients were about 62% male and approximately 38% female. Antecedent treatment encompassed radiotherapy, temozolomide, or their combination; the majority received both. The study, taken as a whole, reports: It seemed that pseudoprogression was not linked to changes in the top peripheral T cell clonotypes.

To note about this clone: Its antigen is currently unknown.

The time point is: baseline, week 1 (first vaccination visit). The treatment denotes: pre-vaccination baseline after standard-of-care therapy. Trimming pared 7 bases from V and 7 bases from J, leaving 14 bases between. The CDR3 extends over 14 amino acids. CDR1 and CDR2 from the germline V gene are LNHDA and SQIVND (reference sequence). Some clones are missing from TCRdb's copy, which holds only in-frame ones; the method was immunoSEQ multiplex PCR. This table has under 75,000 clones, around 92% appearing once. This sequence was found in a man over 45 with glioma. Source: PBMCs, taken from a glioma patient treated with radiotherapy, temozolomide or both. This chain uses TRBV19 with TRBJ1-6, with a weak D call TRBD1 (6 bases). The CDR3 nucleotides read TGTGCCAGTACCGATACAGGGCGCAATTCACCCCTCCACTTT. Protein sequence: CASTDTGRNSPLHF.